A single sample gave rise to the 25 T cell receptor beta chains below, sequenced in a study of cytomegalovirus exposure and HLA in healthy donors. The PCR used 60 Vbeta and 13 Jbeta primers. Here immunoSEQ multiplex PCR was the method, and the copy in TCRdb shows in-frame clones only, minus some. Among 150,000 or so clones, about 88% were seen once, and the ten largest hold roughly 2.3%. Sequenced material: PBMCs. These receptors were obtained from a woman between 18 and 30 years old in good health and CMV-seronegative.

The CDR3 nucleotides are TGCGCCAGCAGCCCCGCTTGGGGGGACTACGAGCAGTACTTC. Its protein is CASSPAWGDYEQYF. The J gene is TRBJ2-5, the V gene TRBV4-1, with D maybe TRBD2 (6 bases). The better agreement between TRBJ2-7 and the DNA end casts doubt on the J call. The germline V gene has CDR1 MGHRA and CDR2 YSYEKL. This CDR3 contains 14 residues.

J is TRBJ2-5 and V is TRBV28; 8 nucleotides agree with TRBD1. The CDR3 is 14 amino acids. Germline V lookup: CDR1 MDHEN, CDR2 SYDVKM. The J segment lost 4 bases and the V segment lost 5 bases, leaving 6 bases of the junction unmatched. CDR3 bases: TGTGCCAGCAGTACACCAGGGGGCGCAGAGACCCAGTACTTC. Amino acids: CASSTPGGAETQYF.

The chain couples TRBV2 to TRBJ1-5; D is ambiguous. The V gene's germline CDR1 is SNHLY and CDR2 FYNNEI. The length of the CDR3 is 13 residues. Trimming stripped 7 bases from V and 2 bases from J, with 9 bases between. CDR3 sequence reads: CASNALGNQPQHF. CDR3 nucleotide sequence: TGTGCCAGCAACGCGTTAGGCAATCAGCCCCAGCATTTT.

The chain has TRBV6-1 and TRBJ2-3, with unresolved D. The length of the CDR3 is 13 residues. The germline V and J ends were trimmed by 5 bases and 3 bases, with 9 bases remaining between them. CDR1 is MNHNS and CDR2 is SASEGT in the germline V gene. In nucleotides, the CDR3 is TGTGCCAGCAGTTTGATGAGGACAGATACGCAGTATTTT. Translated: CASSLMRTDTQYF.

The chain couples TRBV7-9 to TRBJ2-2, with 9 bases fitting TRBD2. This CDR3 is 16 amino acids long. Germline loops: CDR1 SEHNR, CDR2 FQNEAQ (reference sequence). V trimming: 6 bases; J trimming: 4 bases; junction bases outside the gene matches: 9. CDR3 sequence reads: CASRQRASGITGELFF. CDR3 nucleotide sequence: TGTGCCAGCAGACAACGGGCTAGCGGGATCACCGGGGAGCTGTTTTTT.

J is TRBJ2-5 and V is TRBV7-2; 12 nucleotides align to TRBD2. The CDR3 loop spans 16 amino acids. CDR1 and CDR2 (germline): SGHTA, FQGNSA. Germline trimming cut 5 bases from V and 5 bases from J; bases unmatched to any gene: 9. The CDR3 spells CASSPLLAGGRETQYF. For the CDR3, the DNA is TGTGCCAGCAGCCCCCTCCTAGCGGGGGGGCGGGAGACCCAGTACTTC.

The rearrangement uses TRBV6-6 and TRBJ1-6, with 8 bases aligning to TRBD1. V lost 5 bases to trimming and J lost 5 bases; unmatched junction nucleotides: 5. There are 15 residues in the CDR3. Germline CDR1 reads MNHNY; CDR2 reads SVGAGI (reference sequence). CDR3 in DNA: TGTGCCAGCAGTCGCCAACAGGGGGATAATTCACCCCTCCACTTT. Residues: CASSRQQGDNSPLHF.

The chain uses TRBV18 and TRBJ2-7; 13 nucleotides agree with TRBD2. This CDR3 spans 15 amino acids. V shed 3 bases and J 7 bases; nucleotides not matched to a gene: 6. Germline V CDR1 and CDR2: KGHSH, LQKENI. The CDR3 region has the DNA TGTGCCAGCTCACCTCGGACTAGCGGGAGCAGTGAGCAGTACTTC. Its protein is CASSPRTSGSSEQYF.

This clone was counted a single time. The chain carries TRBV7-2 and TRBJ1-2; D is unresolved. V lost 1 base, J lost 4 bases, and 10 bases lay in between. Germline-derived CDR1 and CDR2 are SGHTA and FQGNSA. This CDR3 has 14 amino acids. The chain's CDR3 is CASSLGRVSYGYTF. The CDR3 DNA sequence: TGTGCCAGCAGCTTAGGACGGGTTAGCTATGGCTACACCTTC.

This clone came up a few times. This rearrangement joins TRBV5-4 to TRBJ2-3; TRBD1 aligns across 9 bases. J lost 3 bases, V lost 4 bases, and 3 bases had no gene match. This CDR3 has 14 amino acids. Germline V lookup: CDR1 SGHNT, CDR2 YYREEE (reference sequence). The CDR3 protein is CASSTGQGTDTQYF. The CDR3, as DNA: TGTGCCAGCAGCACCGGACAGGGGACAGATACGCAGTATTTT.

The chain employs TRBV9 and TRBJ2-5; 11 bases line up with TRBD1. CDR3 length equals 15 residues. V shed 4 bases and J 5 bases; nucleotides not matched to a gene: 7. Germline V lookup: CDR1 SGDLS, CDR2 YYNGEE. CDR3 nucleotides: TGTGCCAGCAGCCCTTGGACAGGGGGCAGGGAGACCCAGTACTTC. The encoded protein is CASSPWTGGRETQYF.

This chain uses TRBV27 with TRBJ1-2; possibly TRBD1 for D (5 bases). Germline V gene data show CDR1 as MNHEY and CDR2 as SMNVEV (reference sequence). V lost 6 bases and J lost 6, with 23 bases in between. The CDR3 extends over 16 amino acids. The CDR3 spells CASSWAGQGRRDGYTF. The CDR3 DNA reads as TGTGCCAGCAGCTGGGCAGGGCAGGGTAGGCGCGATGGCTACACCTTC.

The chain combines TRBV5-4 with TRBJ2-5; D is perhaps TRBD2 (5 bases). Germline V gives CDR1 SGHNT, CDR2 YYREEE (reference sequence). V was cut by 0 bases and J by 5 bases, with 17 bases left in between. This CDR3 region has 16 residues. The CDR3 DNA reads as TGTGCCAGCAGCTTGGGGCCCGGGATTTCCGTCGAGACCCAGTACTTC. Translated: CASSLGPGISVETQYF.

CDR3 bases: TGTGCCAGCAACCTACAGGGGGCCCTCAATGAGCAGTTCTTC. Its protein product is CASNLQGALNEQFF. This chain uses TRBV7-2 with TRBJ2-1; TRBD1 matches at 9 bases. Trimming at V came to 7 bases and at J to 6 bases, leaving 7 bases not matched to a gene. Germline values: CDR1 SGHTA, CDR2 FQGNSA. CDR3 length: 14 residues.

This clone has more than one count but fewer than ten. V gene TRBV9 combines with J gene TRBJ2-2, with TRBD2 matching 7 bases. The germline V gene encodes CDR1 SGDLS and CDR2 YYNGEE. The CDR3 has 15 amino acids. V lost 1 base and J lost 1; bases outside the gene matches: 1. CDR3 DNA sequence: TGTGCCAGCAGCGTAAGCGGGGAGAACACCGGGGAGCTGTTTTTT. Protein product: CASSVSGENTGELFF.

J is TRBJ1-2 and V is TRBV6-1; the D is unclear. This CDR3 spans 13 amino acids. Germline assignment: CDR1 MNHNS and CDR2 SASEGT. V was cut by 5 bases and J by 6 bases, with 13 bases left in between. CDR3 sequence reads: CASSPTRHNGYTF. Written as DNA, the CDR3 is TGTGCCAGCAGTCCAACCCGCCACAATGGCTACACCTTC.

Regarding this clone: A junction boundary mismatches the germline segment, possibly from a read error. The J gene is TRBJ1-2, the V gene TRBV5-4, with D tentatively TRBD1 (6 bases). This CDR3 spans 15 amino acids. CDR1 and CDR2 from the germline V gene are SGHNT and YYREEE (reference sequence). The chain's CDR3 is CASSSASEGSGGCTF. For the CDR3, the DNA is TGTGCCAGCAGCTCAGCCTCTGAAGGCAGCGGGGGCTGCACCTTC.

The chain is built from TRBV11-2 and TRBJ1-2; TRBD1 matches 10 bases. Germline CDR1 is SGHAT and CDR2 is FQNNGV. The CDR3 sequence is 15 residues long. V trimming: 5 bases; J trimming: 6 bases; junction bases outside the gene matches: 9. This CDR3 is CASSHGQGGFNGYTF. CDR3 nucleotides: TGTGCCAGCAGCCATGGACAGGGGGGATTTAATGGCTACACCTTC.

The CDR3 loop reads CASSLGGFGNTIYF. The DNA of the CDR3 is TGTGCCAGCAGTTTGGGGGGGTTTGGAAACACCATATATTTT. The gene calls are TRBV28 and TRBJ1-3; tentative D call: TRBD1 (5 bases). Germline CDR1 is MDHEN and CDR2 is SYDVKM. The V and J ends lost 3 bases and 3 bases respectively, with 9 bases between them. CDR3 length: 14 residues.

For this clone: Relative to the germline gene, one junction end is altered; a read error may explain this. The V and J genes are TRBV6-5 and TRBJ2-5, with TRBD1 identical over 7 bases. This CDR3 comprises 15 residues. Germline V gives CDR1 MNHEY, CDR2 SVGAGI. The CDR3 sequence: CASSYSGTAEESQYF. The CDR3 nucleotides read TGTGCCAGCAGTTACTCAGGGACAGCAGAAGAGAGCCAGTACTTC.

The rearrangement joins TRBV7-2 to TRBJ1-4; 12 nucleotides align to TRBD1. V trimming: 0 bases; J trimming: 5 bases; junction bases outside the gene matches: 7. The CDR3 consists of 18 residues. Per germline, CDR1 SGHTA and CDR2 FQGNSA. The DNA for the CDR3 is TGTGCCAGCAGCTTAGCGGGGACAGGGGGCCGCATAAATGAAAAACTGTTTTTT. Translating gives CASSLAGTGGRINEKLFF.

This chain links TRBV30 with TRBJ1-2; 8 nucleotides agree with TRBD1. This CDR3 region has 14 residues. Germline assignment: CDR1 GTSNPN and CDR2 SVGIG (reference sequence). The V segment lost 0 bases and the J segment 8 bases; nucleotides outside the gene matches: 8. The CDR3 coding sequence is TGTGCCTGGAGTGTAGGTCCAGGGGGCGGAGGCTACACCTTC. It yields the protein CAWSVGPGGGGYTF. The complete variable domain, with remaining parts taken from reference TRBV30 and TRBJ1-2, reads SQTIHQWPATLVQPVGSPLSLECTVEGTSNPNLYWYRQAAGRGLQLLFYSVGIGQISSEVPQNLSASRPQDRQFILSSKKLLLSDSGFYLCAWSVGPGGGGYTFGSGTRLTVV.

J is TRBJ2-1 and V is TRBV27; 10 nucleotides align to TRBD1. Germline assignment: CDR1 MNHEY and CDR2 SMNVEV (reference sequence). The CDR3 totals 15 residues. V lost 2 bases and J lost 2; bases outside the gene matches: 0. The DNA of the CDR3 is TGTGCCAGCAGTTTAGGGACAGGGGCCTACAATGAGCAGTTCTTC. Its translation is CASSLGTGAYNEQFF.

V is TRBV11-2 and J is TRBJ1-6, with D possibly TRBD1 on 5 matching bases. In germline, CDR1 is SGHAT, CDR2 FQNNGV. The CDR3 extends over 15 amino acids. V shed 6 bases and J shed 0 bases, with 9 bases lying between them. CDR3 protein: CASRSGLSYNSPLHF. CDR3 in DNA: TGTGCCAGCAGGTCGGGACTCTCCTATAATTCACCCCTCCACTTT.

CDR3 sequence reads: CAWSFRGGEQFF. The CDR3 DNA is TGTGCCTGGAGTTTCCGTGGGGGCGAGCAGTTCTTC. J is TRBJ2-1 and V is TRBV30, with D perhaps matching TRBD1 (6 bases). Germline V CDR1 and CDR2: GTSNPN, SVGIG (reference sequence). This CDR3 contains 12 residues. V lost 2 bases to trimming and J lost 10 bases, with 12 bases between them.